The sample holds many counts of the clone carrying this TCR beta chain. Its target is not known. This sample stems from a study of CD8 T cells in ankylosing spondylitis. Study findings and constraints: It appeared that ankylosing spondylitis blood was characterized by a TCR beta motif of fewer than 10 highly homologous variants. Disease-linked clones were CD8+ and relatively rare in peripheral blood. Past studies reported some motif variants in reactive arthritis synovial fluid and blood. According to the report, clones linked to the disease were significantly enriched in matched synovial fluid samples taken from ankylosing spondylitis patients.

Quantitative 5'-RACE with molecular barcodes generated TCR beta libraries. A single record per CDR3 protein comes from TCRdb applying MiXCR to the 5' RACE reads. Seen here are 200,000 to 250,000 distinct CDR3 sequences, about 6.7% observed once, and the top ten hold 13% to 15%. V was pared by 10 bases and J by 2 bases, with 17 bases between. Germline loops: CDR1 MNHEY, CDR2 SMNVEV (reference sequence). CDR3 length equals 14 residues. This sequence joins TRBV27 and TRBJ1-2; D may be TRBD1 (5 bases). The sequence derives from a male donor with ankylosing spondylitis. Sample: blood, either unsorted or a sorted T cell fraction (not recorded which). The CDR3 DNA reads TGTGCCACCTCCTGGGGCGTTGGAAACTATGGCTACACCTTC. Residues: CATSWGVGNYGYTF.